The following is a T cell receptor beta chain sequence with its context. All enrollees were roughly 18 to 100 years old and from approximately 25 US areas. TCRdb keeps only in-frame clones here, not all; method: immunoSEQ multiplex PCR. This sample has 350,000 to 450,000 clones, with about nine tenths found just once. CDR3 length equals 14 residues. V lost 0 bases, J lost 1 base, and 7 bases lay in between. In germline, CDR1 is SGDLS, CDR2 YYNGEE. The data stem from a study of blood T cell repertoires in COVID-19. The sample comprised PBMCs or T cells enriched from blood (not recorded which). V is TRBV9 and J is TRBJ1-2; no clear D gene. This clonotype was obtained from a woman between 35 and 50 years old who had been exposed to COVID-19. The CDR3 loop is CASSVDVGNYGYTF. The DNA for the CDR3 is TGTGCCAGCAGCGTAGATGTCGGTAACTATGGCTACACCTTC.